Each of the 7 T cell receptor beta chains below was sequenced from the same sample in a study of blood T cell repertoires in COVID-19. Profiled with immunoSEQ multiplex PCR; TCRdb holds only in-frame clones, not every one. The sample shows some 200,000 clones, around 90% of them seen only once. What was sequenced was PBMCs or T cells enriched from blood (not recorded which). Receptor source: a woman in her 30s who had recovered from COVID-19.

The V and J genes are TRBV9 and TRBJ1-2, with D possibly being TRBD1 (5 bases). This CDR3 contains 15 residues. Trimming pared 4 bases from V and 6 bases from J, leaving 19 bases between. Germline values: CDR1 SGDLS, CDR2 YYNGEE. The CDR3 loop reads CASSSSNRMYHGYTF. The CDR3 DNA follows: TGTGCCAGCAGCTCTTCGAACAGGATGTATCATGGCTACACCTTC. The complete variable domain, with remaining parts taken from reference TRBV9 and TRBJ1-2, reads DSGVTQTPKHLITATGQRVTLRCSPRSGDLSVYWYQQSLDQGLQFLIQYYNGEERAKGNILERFSAQQFPDLHSELNLSSLELGDSALYFCASSSSNRMYHGYTFGSGTRLTVV.

The rearrangement uses TRBV6-2 or TRBV6-3 and TRBJ1-5; 7 nucleotides match TRBD1. J gave up 5 bases and V 0 bases, and 4 bases lay outside the gene matches. Germline V CDR1 and CDR2: MNHEY, SVGEGT. This CDR3 contains 15 residues. CDR3 nucleotide sequence: TGTGCCAGCAGTTACTCGGGACAGACTTATCAGCCCCAGCATTTT. Translated, it gives CASSYSGQTYQPQHF.

For this clone: The identical CDR3 is also encoded by other nucleotide sequences in the sample. The chain carries TRBV12-3 or TRBV12-4 and TRBJ2-3; D unclear. Trimming took 3 bases from V and 1 from J, leaving 5 bases between them. The CDR3 spans 13 residues. The CDR3 DNA follows: TGTGCCAGCAGTTTTGTCGGCACAGATACGCAGTATTTT. Its translation is CASSFVGTDTQYF.

This chain joins TRBV7-3 and TRBJ2-5; D gene uncertain. V lost 1 base, J lost 2 bases, and 11 bases lay in between. The CDR3 is 15 residues long. CDR1 is SGHTA, CDR2 FQGTGA, per germline. CDR3 in DNA: TGTGCCAGCAGCTTAATGGGCAGTCTTCAAGAGACCCAGTACTTC. Protein: CASSLMGSLQETQYF. Filled out from reference TRBV7-3 and TRBJ2-5, the complete variable domain reads GAGVSQTPSNKVTEKGKYVELRCDPISGHTALYWYRQSLGQGPEFLIYFQGTGAADDSGLPNDRFFAVRPEGSVSTLKIQRTERGDSAVYLCASSLMGSLQETQYFGPGTRLLVL.

The CDR3 protein is CASRRSLGSPLHF. The CDR3 DNA sequence: TGTGCCAGCAGAAGGTCCCTAGGATCACCCCTCCACTTT. V usage is TRBV6-6 and J usage is TRBJ1-6; D is unclear. The CDR3 has 13 amino acids. The germline gives CDR1 MNHNY, CDR2 SVGAGI (reference sequence). V lost 6 bases and J 10 bases, leaving 13 bases between the germline ends.

The V call is TRBV7-9, the J call TRBJ2-2, with TRBD2 matching over 8 bases. The CDR3 length is 15 residues. V lost 5 bases and J lost 5; bases outside the gene matches: 7. Germline assignment: CDR1 SEHNR and CDR2 FQNEAQ (reference sequence). This CDR3 is CASSLTSGGTGELFF. The CDR3 nucleotides are TGTGCCAGCAGCCTCACTAGCGGAGGGACCGGGGAGCTGTTTTTT. Variable domain in full (rest from reference TRBV7-9 and TRBJ2-2): DTGVSQNPRHKITKRGQNVTFRCDPISEHNRLYWYRQTLGQGPEFLTYFQNEAQLEKSRLLSDRFSAERPKGSFSTLEIQRTEQGDSAMYLCASSLTSGGTGELFFGEGSRLTVL.

This clone has only one observation. The chain couples TRBV5-1 to TRBJ1-5; 9 bases are shared with TRBD1. CDR1 and CDR2 from the germline V gene are SGHRS and YFSETQ. The CDR3 covers 20 residues. The V and J ends lost 0 bases and 4 bases, in that order; junction bases with no gene match: 17. The CDR3 protein is CASSLVYLRTGDMGNQPQHF. DNA of the CDR3: TGCGCCAGCAGCTTGGTATACCTCCGGACAGGGGACATGGGAAATCAGCCCCAGCATTTT. The full variable domain, completed using reference TRBV5-1 and TRBJ1-5, is KAGVTQTPRYLIKTRGQQVTLSCSPISGHRSVSWYQQTPGQGLQFLFEYFSETQRNKGNFPGRFSGRQFSNSRSEMNVSTLELGDSALYLCASSLVYLRTGDMGNQPQHFGDGTRLSIL.